This TCR beta chain came from a study of vaccination and CD4 T cells after COVID-19. Study summary: Cellular stimulation was performed using overlapping spike peptides derived from SARS-CoV-2, HCoV-NL63, HCoV-OC43 and HCoV-229E. General observations from the study: Rising from about 20 to 38, the median of SARS-CoV-2-reactive clonotypes did not change significantly. Vaccine-specific clones in convalescent patients were spike mono-reactive in 304 of 307 cases.

The Oncomine TCR Beta short-read assay generated sequence data from the DNA of cultured CD4+ T cells. One entry per CDR3 protein, called by TCRdb with MiXCR from the PCR reads. The sample has some 19,000 distinct CDR3 sequences; around 41% are singletons. Treatment indicated: approximately 9-day PBMC culture with coronavirus spike peptide pools or control peptides (ViraFEST assay). ViraFEST expanded antigen-specific T cells with peptide pools, then sequenced TCRs. In its sample, this clonotype was seen a few times. Antigen: not known. The CDR3 extends over 15 amino acids. Germline CDR1 and CDR2: MNHNS and SASEGT. The V gene lost 3 bases and the J gene lost 1 base, with 12 bases spanning the gap.

This receptor was obtained from a human donor with COVID-19. What was sequenced was cultured CD4+ T cells from blood. This chain uses TRBV6-1 with TRBJ1-1; D is uncertain. This CDR3 is CASSDVAATNTEAFF. The DNA for the CDR3 is TGTGCCAGCAGTGACGTGGCAGCTACGAACACTGAAGCTTTCTTT.